This T cell receptor beta chain was found in a study of blood T cell repertoires in COVID-19. As for the study in general: Sites across the United States, Italy and Spain contributed samples from acute and convalescent COVID-19.

The CDR3 sequence is 14 residues long. The V segment lost 4 bases and the J segment 3 bases; nucleotides outside the gene matches: 8. Germline CDR1 reads GTSNPN; CDR2 reads SVGIG (reference sequence). Original processing methods: Using reference gene primer amplification, nucleated cell counts were estimated. The method was immunoSEQ multiplex PCR; TCRdb's version includes in-frame clones alone and lacks a portion of them. The DNA gave D and trimming, while V, J and clone size come from that table. The sample records under 95,000 clones, over 65% being singletons. V usage is TRBV30 and J usage is TRBJ1-1; TRBD1 matches at 7 bases. The TCR originated in a man aged 50 or older with active or convalescent COVID-19. Sequenced material: peripheral blood. The CDR3, as DNA: TGTGCCTGGAAACGAGCAGGGGGGTACACTGAAGCTTTCTTT. This sequence encodes CAWKRAGGYTEAFF.